This entry describes one T cell receptor beta chain. As yet, its antigen is unknown. The V gene lost 11 bases and the J gene lost 9 bases, with 18 bases spanning the gap. The CDR3 length is 12 residues. Germline V lookup: CDR1 ENHRY, CDR2 SYGVKD. These data belong to a study of tumor-infiltrating lymphocytes in primary liver carcinoma. Study-wide results and caveats: The 250 largest clones made up significantly more of tumor than blood repertoires (p = 0.039). Tumor region pairs overlapped more than did tumor-adjacent and tumor-blood pairs.

cDNA specific to TCR beta was made from around 470 ng of total RNA, with a constant-region primer employed for priming. Libraries covering TCR beta were generated through three nested multiplex PCR rounds (using a slightly modified ARM-PCR). For around 11 cycles apiece, the opening two PCR rounds ran with TRBV1-TRBV30 forward primers and a C-beta reverse primer. From the multiplex PCR reads, TCRdb called clonotypes with MiXCR, one entry per CDR3 protein. The data hold about 200,000 distinct CDR3 sequences, with around four fifths observed a single time. Unsorted bulk tissue (about 20-32 mg) underwent RNA and DNA co-extraction. Surgical resection was the treatment these patients received for primary liver carcinoma. Donors were untreated and chronically infected with HBV.

Source material: tumor tissue from primary liver carcinoma. The origin of this receptor is a man aged 35-49 years with primary liver carcinoma and hepatitis B virus infection. The V and J genes are TRBV10-3 and TRBJ2-3; D uncertain. The CDR3 bases are TGTGCCTGTGCTAATGAGATAGAAACGCAGTATTTT. Translating gives CACANEIETQYF.